This T cell receptor (beta chain) originates from a study of PD-1 blockade in classical Hodgkin lymphoma. The CDR3 runs to 15 residues. The germline V gene encodes CDR1 KGHSH and CDR2 LQKENI. V was pared by 3 bases and J by 2 bases, with 10 bases between. TCRdb keeps only in-frame clones here, not all; method: immunoSEQ multiplex PCR. Of some 95,000 clones in the sample, roughly 87% are singletons; the top ten hold about 10%. Brentuximab vedotin exposure varied, and every patient relapsed after autologous stem cell transplantation. This TCR was sampled from a human donor with classical Hodgkin lymphoma. This specimen was peripheral blood mononuclear cells (PBMCs), taken before the second cycle of nivolumab. V usage is TRBV18 and J usage is TRBJ2-2; D may be TRBD1 (6 bases). The CDR3 sequence: CASSPGHLNTGELFF. In DNA form, the CDR3 reads TGTGCCAGCTCACCGGGACACCTAAACACCGGGGAGCTGTTTTTT. The full variable domain, in which reference TRBV18 and TRBJ2-2 provide the parts outside the CDR3, is NAGVMQNPRHLVRRRGQEARLRCSPMKGHSHVYWYRQLPEEGLKFMVYLQKENIIDESGMPKERFSAEFPKEGPSILRIQQVVRGDSAAYFCASSPGHLNTGELFFGEGSRLTVL.